Sequencing of this TCR beta chain was carried out in a study of blood T cell repertoires in COVID-19. The wider study: The cDNA or gDNA used as material had been derived from T cells, B-cell-depleted T cells, or PBMCs.

The data were produced by immunoSEQ multiplex PCR, yet TCRdb's version contains in-frame clones alone and is incomplete. The sample lists about 180,000 clones, around 80% seen once, with around 6.7% in the top ten. Deletions cut 6 bases from V and 4 bases from J, with 15 bases between. In germline, CDR1 is SQVTM, CDR2 ANQGSEA. The CDR3 is 14 residues long. While infection was still active, Seattle patients were enrolled and then followed longitudinally. Sequencing was performed on peripheral blood. The TCR originated in a woman aged 40 to 55 with COVID-19, enrolled during active disease. The chain joins TRBV29-1 to TRBJ2-2; D possibly corresponds to TRBD1 (6 bases). CDR3 in amino acids: CSVGAARGTGELFF. The CDR3 DNA reads TGCAGCGTGGGGGCAGCTCGTGGCACCGGGGAGCTGTTTTTT.